A selection of T cell receptor beta chains follows, all from one sample in a study of T cell changes during pregnancy in multiple sclerosis. TCRdb's copy holds only in-frame clones and misses some; the assay was immunoSEQ multiplex PCR. The table lists approximately 60,000 clones, about 91% of them singletons. The material was peripheral blood, obtained after pregnancy. The receptors originated from a female donor in good health, enrolled as a control in a pregnancy study. CDR3s include the opening cysteine and the closing phenylalanine or tryptophan. Fields, in order: V gene, J gene, CDR3 protein.

v_gene: TRBV25-1; j_gene: TRBJ2-3; CDR3aa: CASSGLAGTLDTQYF
v_gene: TRBV27; j_gene: TRBJ1-2; CDR3aa: CASGRREMVQGYTF
v_gene: TRBV28; j_gene: TRBJ2-7; CDR3aa: CASSFLRQGPYEQYF
v_gene: TRBV5-6; j_gene: TRBJ1-1; CDR3aa: CASSFQVGTEAFF
v_gene: TRBV4-2; j_gene: TRBJ2-7; CDR3aa: CASSQAGKQYF
v_gene: TRBV7-3; j_gene: TRBJ2-2; CDR3aa: CASSLFASGGRAGELFF
v_gene: TRBV19; j_gene: TRBJ2-2; CDR3aa: CASSKETSGRYTGELFF
v_gene: TRBV4-2; j_gene: TRBJ2-1; CDR3aa: CASSAGLAGAYNEQFF
v_gene: TRBV7-2; j_gene: TRBJ2-1; CDR3aa: CASSLGTSGGWKQFF
v_gene: TRBV7-9; j_gene: TRBJ2-3; CDR3aa: CASSSGTSFTDTQYF
v_gene: TRBV9; j_gene: TRBJ2-5; CDR3aa: CASSVVGAQETQYF
v_gene: TRBV14; j_gene: TRBJ2-1; CDR3aa: CASSQDRGYLGGEQFF
v_gene: TRBV5-4; j_gene: TRBJ2-1; CDR3aa: CASSPGQGAWNEQFF
v_gene: TRBV6-4; j_gene: TRBJ2-3; CDR3aa: CASSAAVGTDTQYF
v_gene: TRBV7-9; j_gene: TRBJ2-5; CDR3aa: CASSPPEGHHQETQYF
v_gene: TRBV4-1; j_gene: TRBJ2-5; CDR3aa: CASSQDTTGYQETQYF
v_gene: TRBV4-3; j_gene: TRBJ1-2; CDR3aa: CASSQVRGHRAGYTF
v_gene: TRBV6-6; j_gene: TRBJ2-7; CDR3aa: CASSYEVAGGREQYF
v_gene: TRBV25-1; j_gene: TRBJ1-4; CDR3aa: CASSEPGGPTNEKLFF